This TCR beta chain stems from a study of blood T cell repertoires in COVID-19. Background on the study: Specimens from acute and convalescent COVID-19 originated in the United States, Italy and Spain. Nucleic acid was either cDNA or gDNA, and it came from T cells, B-cell-depleted T cells, or PBMCs.

As originally analysed: Estimation of nucleated cell counts relied on the amplification of reference gene primers. The protocol was immunoSEQ multiplex PCR, while the TCRdb copy is restricted to in-frame clones and leaves out a portion. The V and J calls and clone size are taken from that table; D and trimming were inferred from the DNA. The table records around 160,000 clones, approximately 78% of them present only once. The J segment lost 4 bases and the V segment lost 5 bases, leaving 8 bases of the junction unmatched. Germline V gene sequence: CDR1 SGHVS, CDR2 FQNEAQ. The CDR3 contains 15 residues.

The TCR sequence derives from a human donor in a cohort sampled during active COVID-19. V and J are TRBV7-8 and TRBJ2-1; 7 bases line up with TRBD2. Specimen: peripheral blood. CDR3 in DNA: TGTGCCAGCAGCGCATCTAGCGGCACTTACAATGAGCAGTTCTTC. Translated: CASSASSGTYNEQFF.